These T cell receptor beta chains were read from a single sample in a study of T cell responses to AZD1222 COVID-19 vaccine. This table comes from immunoSEQ multiplex PCR, and its TCRdb copy is limited to in-frame clones, with some not included. The sample contains around 110,000 clones, around 90% of which appear only once. Sequencing used peripheral blood, obtained 28 days after the second AZD1222 dose. The receptors shown here come from an adult who received the AZD1222 COVID-19 vaccine. Each CDR3 is given with its conserved first and last residue. A D gene is named only where the DNA matches it firmly. The size field is filled for only some rows; it gives once, few, many or a size class.

d_call: -
clone_size: -
v_call: TRBV23-1
j_call: TRBJ2-7
cdr3_aa: CASTLSSYEQYF
cdr3_nt: TGCGCCAGCACGCTATCGTCCTACGAGCAGTACTTC

d_call: -
clone_size: -
v_call: TRBV19
j_call: TRBJ1-6
cdr3_aa: CASSMGNSPLHF
cdr3_nt: TGTGCCAGTAGTATGGGGAATTCACCCCTCCACTTT

d_call: TRBD2
clone_size: -
v_call: TRBV10-3
j_call: TRBJ2-5
cdr3_aa: CATLAASRETQYF
cdr3_nt: TGTGCCACCCTAGCGGCCAGCCGGGAGACCCAGTACTTC

d_call: -
clone_size: once
v_call: TRBV29-1
j_call: TRBJ2-1
cdr3_aa: CSVEPTVRTYNEQFF
cdr3_nt: TGCAGCGTTGAGCCTACAGTTAGAACCTACAATGAGCAGTTCTTC

d_call: TRBD1
clone_size: -
v_call: TRBV6-2/TRBV6-3
j_call: TRBJ1-1
cdr3_aa: CASSPQGGYTEAFF
cdr3_nt: TGTGCCAGCAGCCCCCAGGGGGGGTACACTGAAGCTTTCTTT

d_call: -
clone_size: -
v_call: TRBV7-2
j_call: TRBJ1-1
cdr3_aa: CASSLEGDTEAFF
cdr3_nt: TGTGCCAGCAGCTTAGAGGGCGACACTGAAGCTTTCTTT

d_call: -
clone_size: few
v_call: TRBV6-5
j_call: TRBJ1-2
cdr3_aa: CASSYSKNLLGGYTF
cdr3_nt: TGTGCCAGCAGTTACTCGAAAAATTTACTGGGGGGCTACACCTTC

d_call: -
clone_size: -
v_call: TRBV12-3/TRBV12-4
j_call: TRBJ1-5
cdr3_aa: CASRAPNQPQHF
cdr3_nt: TGTGCCAGCAGAGCCCCCAATCAGCCCCAGCATTTT

d_call: TRBD2
clone_size: -
v_call: TRBV30
j_call: TRBJ2-1
cdr3_aa: CASGTSGGIYNEQFF
cdr3_nt: TGTGCCTCCGGGACTAGCGGGGGGATCTACAATGAGCAGTTCTTC

d_call: TRBD1
clone_size: -
v_call: TRBV6-2/TRBV6-3
j_call: TRBJ1-5
cdr3_aa: CASSQQGAVGQPQHF
cdr3_nt: TGTGCCAGCAGTCAACAGGGGGCGGTCGGTCAGCCCCAGCATTTT

d_call: TRBD2
clone_size: -
v_call: TRBV15
j_call: TRBJ2-2
cdr3_aa: CATSPHGLAGGTNTGELFF
cdr3_nt: TGTGCCACCAGCCCGCACGGACTAGCGGGGGGCACGAACACCGGGGAGCTGTTTTTT

d_call: -
clone_size: -
v_call: TRBV14
j_call: TRBJ2-7
cdr3_aa: CASSQGLLFNEQYF
cdr3_nt: TGTGCCAGCAGCCAAGGACTCCTTTTCAACGAGCAGTACTTC

d_call: -
clone_size: once
v_call: TRBV3-1/TRBV3-2
j_call: TRBJ2-5
cdr3_aa: CASSQTAFGDTQYF
cdr3_nt: TGTGCCAGCAGCCAAACCGCGTTCGGAGATACCCAGTACTTC

d_call: -
clone_size: -
v_call: TRBV9
j_call: TRBJ1-2
cdr3_aa: CASSASGQAIYGYTF
cdr3_nt: TGTGCCAGCAGCGCCAGTGGGCAGGCGATCTATGGCTACACCTTC

d_call: TRBD1
clone_size: -
v_call: TRBV25-1
j_call: TRBJ1-6
cdr3_aa: CASSEPDRDGSPLHF
cdr3_nt: TGTGCCAGCAGTGAACCGGACAGGGACGGTTCACCCCTCCACTTT

d_call: TRBD1
clone_size: -
v_call: TRBV5-5
j_call: TRBJ1-6
cdr3_aa: CASSLVGQGGSTLHF
cdr3_nt: TGTGCCAGCAGCTTGGTCGGACAGGGGGGTTCGACCCTCCACTTT

d_call: TRBD1
clone_size: -
v_call: TRBV5-4
j_call: TRBJ1-6
cdr3_aa: CASSLDSRQGLVGSPLHF
cdr3_nt: TGTGCCAGCAGCTTGGATTCGCGACAGGGTTTAGTAGGGTCACCCCTCCACTTT

d_call: TRBD1
clone_size: -
v_call: TRBV4-1
j_call: TRBJ1-6
cdr3_aa: CASSQGTGIGTYNSPLHF
cdr3_nt: TGCGCCAGCAGCCAAGGGACAGGCATAGGAACCTATAATTCACCCCTCCACTTT

d_call: TRBD2
clone_size: -
v_call: TRBV9
j_call: TRBJ2-2
cdr3_aa: CASSLRGDNTGELFF
cdr3_nt: TGTGCCAGCTCCCTCCGGGGGGACAACACCGGGGAGCTGTTTTTT

d_call: TRBD1
clone_size: -
v_call: TRBV9
j_call: TRBJ1-1
cdr3_aa: CASSVEQGSGAEAFF
cdr3_nt: TGTGCCAGCAGCGTCGAACAGGGGTCTGGGGCTGAAGCTTTCTTT

d_call: -
clone_size: few
v_call: TRBV4-3
j_call: TRBJ2-1
cdr3_aa: CASSQDLGGSYNEQFF
cdr3_nt: TGCGCCAGCAGCCAAGATCTGGGGGGCTCTTACAATGAGCAGTTCTTC

d_call: -
clone_size: -
v_call: TRBV29-1
j_call: TRBJ1-2
cdr3_aa: CSVGQNYGYTF
cdr3_nt: TGCAGCGTTGGGCAAAACTATGGCTACACCTTC

d_call: -
clone_size: -
v_call: TRBV6-5
j_call: TRBJ2-7
cdr3_aa: CASASDFRYEQYF
cdr3_nt: TGTGCCAGCGCCTCAGACTTTAGGTACGAGCAGTACTTC

d_call: -
clone_size: once
v_call: TRBV19
j_call: TRBJ2-4
cdr3_aa: CASRSPQGTKNIQYF
cdr3_nt: TGTGCCAGTAGGTCCCCTCAGGGGACCAAAAACATTCAGTACTTC

d_call: -
clone_size: -
v_call: TRBV11-2
j_call: TRBJ2-1
cdr3_aa: CASSLTPLLYNEQFF
cdr3_nt: TGTGCCAGCAGCTTGACACCCCTGCTCTACAATGAGCAGTTCTTC

d_call: -
clone_size: -
v_call: TRBV20-1
j_call: TRBJ1-1
cdr3_aa: CSARASREAFF
cdr3_nt: TGCAGTGCTAGAGCATCCAGAGAAGCTTTCTTT

d_call: -
clone_size: -
v_call: TRBV6-5
j_call: TRBJ2-7
cdr3_aa: CASTDRDADSYEQYF
cdr3_nt: TGTGCCAGCACCGACCGGGACGCCGACTCCTACGAGCAGTACTTC

d_call: TRBD1
clone_size: -
v_call: TRBV7-2
j_call: TRBJ2-3
cdr3_aa: CASSLVQGAGDTQYF
cdr3_nt: TGTGCCAGCAGCTTAGTGCAGGGGGCAGGGGATACGCAGTATTTT

d_call: TRBD1
clone_size: -
v_call: TRBV9
j_call: TRBJ2-4
cdr3_aa: CASSPGRTGIPPRNIQYF
cdr3_nt: TGTGCCAGCAGCCCGGGTCGGACAGGAATACCCCCTCGAAACATTCAGTACTTC

d_call: -
clone_size: once
v_call: TRBV6-5
j_call: TRBJ1-6
cdr3_aa: CASSYSKSRDSPLHF
cdr3_nt: TGTGCCAGCAGTTACTCGAAGTCGAGGGATTCACCCCTCCACTTT

d_call: TRBD1
clone_size: -
v_call: TRBV11-2
j_call: TRBJ1-5
cdr3_aa: CASSPGQGVEPQHF
cdr3_nt: TGTGCCAGCAGCCCTGGACAGGGGGTCGAGCCCCAGCATTTT

d_call: TRBD1
clone_size: few
v_call: TRBV4-3
j_call: TRBJ1-2
cdr3_aa: CASSTTGGGGYTF
cdr3_nt: TGCGCCAGCAGCACTACAGGGGGCGGTGGCTACACCTTC

d_call: -
clone_size: -
v_call: TRBV11-2
j_call: TRBJ1-1
cdr3_aa: CASSRNLHAMTEAFF
cdr3_nt: TGTGCCAGCAGCCGAAATCTACACGCAATGACTGAAGCTTTCTTT

d_call: -
clone_size: -
v_call: TRBV4-3
j_call: TRBJ1-2
cdr3_aa: CASSQVATGLYGYTF
cdr3_nt: TGCGCCAGCAGCCAAGTTGCGACAGGACTATATGGCTACACCTTC

d_call: TRBD2
clone_size: -
v_call: TRBV18
j_call: TRBJ2-5
cdr3_aa: CASSHRTSGGAETQYF
cdr3_nt: TGTGCCAGCTCACACCGAACTAGCGGGGGGGCTGAGACCCAGTACTTC

d_call: -
clone_size: -
v_call: TRBV9
j_call: TRBJ2-3
cdr3_aa: CASSVRPSPTDTQYF
cdr3_nt: TGTGCCAGCAGCGTAAGACCATCACCCACAGATACGCAGTATTTT

d_call: -
clone_size: -
v_call: TRBV19
j_call: TRBJ1-4
cdr3_aa: CASSIRINSEIFNEKLFF
cdr3_nt: TGTGCCAGTAGTATTCGAATTAACAGCGAGATTTTTAATGAAAAACTGTTTTTT

d_call: -
clone_size: -
v_call: TRBV9
j_call: TRBJ2-1
cdr3_aa: CASSVGSGHNEQFF
cdr3_nt: TGTGCCAGCAGCGTCGGCTCAGGGCACAATGAGCAGTTCTTC

d_call: -
clone_size: once
v_call: TRBV6-2/TRBV6-3
j_call: TRBJ1-5
cdr3_aa: CASSYSRPGRGNQPQHF
cdr3_nt: TGTGCCAGCAGTTACTCTCGTCCGGGTAGGGGCAATCAGCCCCAGCATTTT

d_call: TRBD1
clone_size: -
v_call: TRBV5-5
j_call: TRBJ2-1
cdr3_aa: CASSLAEQGALNEQFF
cdr3_nt: TGTGCCAGCAGCTTGGCGGAACAGGGGGCGTTAAATGAGCAGTTCTTC